This is a list of T cell receptor beta chains from one sample in a study of shared clonotypes between healthy human individuals. Sequencing was performed with immunoSEQ multiplex PCR; in TCRdb, only in-frame clones are kept and a portion is missing. The sample contains approximately 2.1 million clones, approximately 95% of which appear only once. The specimen sequenced was naive CD4+ T cells from PBMCs. The source of these receptors is a man aged 18 to 29 in good health. Some clones in this sample may be carry-over from other donors' samples. The CDR3 runs from the conserved cysteine through the conserved F or W. Each record gives: V gene, clone size, CDR3 length, J gene, D gene, CDR3 protein, CDR3 DNA. D genes are given only for firm matches. Clone size is shown for a subset of rows, as once, few, many or a class of expanded clone.

V: TRBV7-9
size: .
length: 15
J: TRBJ2-7
D: TRBD2
CDR3: CASSLAGGFSYEQYF
DNA: TGTGCCAGCAGCTTAGCGGGAGGGTTCTCCTACGAGCAGTACTTC

V: TRBV20-1
size: .
length: 10
J: TRBJ1-1
D: .
CDR3: CSGGDTEAFF
DNA: TGCAGTGGGGGGGATACTGAAGCTTTCTTT

V: TRBV2
size: .
length: 13
J: TRBJ1-1
D: .
CDR3: CATRDFLNTEAFF
DNA: TGTGCCACCCGGGATTTTTTGAACACTGAAGCTTTCTTT

V: TRBV11-3
size: .
length: 14
J: TRBJ2-7
D: TRBD2
CDR3: CASSLSGGAYEQYF
DNA: TGTGCCAGCAGCTTGAGCGGGGGGGCCTACGAGCAGTACTTC

V: TRBV7-2
size: .
length: 14
J: TRBJ2-3
D: .
CDR3: CASSLESRTDTQYF
DNA: TGTGCCAGCAGCTTAGAGAGTAGAACAGATACGCAGTATTTT

V: TRBV19
size: few
length: 13
J: TRBJ1-2
D: .
CDR3: CASSIDTNYGYTF
DNA: TGTGCCAGTAGTATAGACACCAACTATGGCTACACCTTC

V: TRBV7-3
size: .
length: 16
J: TRBJ2-5
D: .
CDR3: CASSLMGSEGQETQYF
DNA: TGTGCCAGCAGCTTAATGGGGTCGGAGGGCCAAGAGACCCAGTACTTC

V: TRBV7-2
size: .
length: 15
J: TRBJ2-7
D: TRBD1
CDR3: CASSLAPTGSYEQYF
DNA: TGTGCCAGCAGCTTAGCCCCGACAGGGTCCTACGAGCAGTACTTC

V: TRBV5-4
size: .
length: 16
J: TRBJ2-3
D: .
CDR3: CASSPSLGGSTDTQYF
DNA: TGTGCCAGCAGCCCGTCCTTGGGGGGCAGCACAGATACGCAGTATTTT

V: TRBV7-2
size: .
length: 14
J: TRBJ2-7
D: .
CDR3: CASSLEPTSYEQYF
DNA: TGTGCCAGCAGCTTAGAGCCAACCTCCTACGAGCAGTACTTC

V: TRBV5-4
size: .
length: 18
J: TRBJ1-1
D: TRBD1
CDR3: CASSSWTGKVVLNTEAFF
DNA: TGTGCCAGCAGCTCTTGGACAGGGAAGGTTGTGCTGAACACTGAAGCTTTCTTT

V: TRBV6-5
size: .
length: 15
J: TRBJ1-3
D: .
CDR3: CASSYDRYSGNTIYF
DNA: TGTGCCAGCAGTTACGACAGATACTCTGGAAACACCATATATTTT

V: TRBV5-1
size: once
length: 15
J: TRBJ2-3
D: TRBD2
CDR3: CASSLEPAGENTQYF
DNA: TGCGCCAGCAGCTTGGAACCAGCGGGAGAGAATACGCAGTATTTT

V: TRBV7-9
size: .
length: 13
J: TRBJ1-1
D: .
CDR3: CASSATGNTEAFF
DNA: TGTGCCAGCAGCGCGACAGGGAACACTGAAGCTTTCTTT

V: TRBV11-1
size: .
length: 14
J: TRBJ2-2
D: .
CDR3: CASSSQGVTGELFF
DNA: TGTGCCAGCAGCTCCCAGGGTGTCACCGGGGAGCTGTTTTTT

V: TRBV7-3
size: few
length: 13
J: TRBJ1-5
D: .
CDR3: CASSSGLDQPQHF
DNA: TGTGCCAGCAGCTCGGGACTGGATCAGCCCCAGCATTTT

V: TRBV5-1
size: .
length: 14
J: TRBJ2-2
D: TRBD1
CDR3: CASSLTGGSGELFF
DNA: TGCGCCAGCAGCTTGACAGGGGGTAGCGGGGAGCTGTTTTTT

V: TRBV11-3
size: .
length: 14
J: TRBJ2-1
D: TRBD1
CDR3: CASSFTGDYNEQFF
DNA: TGTGCCAGCAGCTTCACAGGGGACTACAATGAGCAGTTCTTC

V: TRBV19
size: .
length: 18
J: TRBJ2-3
D: .
CDR3: CASSPLRGLAGSTDTQYF
DNA: TGTGCCAGTAGTCCACTCAGGGGGCTAGCGGGGTCCACAGATACGCAGTATTTT

V: TRBV5-1
size: once
length: 15
J: TRBJ2-1
D: TRBD2
CDR3: CASSNGGSSYNEQFF
DNA: TGCGCCAGCTCAAACGGCGGGAGCTCCTACAATGAGCAGTTCTTC

V: TRBV5-1
size: .
length: 17
J: TRBJ2-3
D: TRBD2
CDR3: CASSPLAGVGGSDTQYF
DNA: TGCGCCAGCAGCCCCCTAGCGGGAGTGGGAGGATCAGATACGCAGTATTTT

V: TRBV6-6
size: few
length: 14
J: TRBJ1-5
D: .
CDR3: CASSYEADNQPQHF
DNA: TGTGCCAGCAGTTACGAGGCAGACAATCAGCCCCAGCATTTT

V: TRBV18
size: .
length: 15
J: TRBJ2-3
D: .
CDR3: CASSPFRGNTDTQYF
DNA: TGTGCCAGCTCACCCTTCAGGGGTAACACAGATACGCAGTATTTT

V: TRBV28
size: .
length: 14
J: TRBJ2-5
D: TRBD1
CDR3: CAIETGGNQESQYF
DNA: TGTGCCATCGAGACAGGGGGTAACCAAGAGAGCCAGTACTTC

V: TRBV6-1
size: .
length: 16
J: TRBJ2-2
D: .
CDR3: CASSEAVMLATGELFF
DNA: TGTGCCAGCAGTGAAGCGGTTATGCTTGCGACCGGGGAGCTGTTTTTT

V: TRBV5-6
size: .
length: 15
J: TRBJ2-7
D: .
CDR3: CASSLLGRFPYEQYF
DNA: TGTGCCAGCAGCTTGTTGGGCAGGTTCCCCTACGAGCAGTACTTC

V: TRBV27
size: few
length: 15
J: TRBJ2-5
D: .
CDR3: CASSLIGRSKETQYF
DNA: TGTGCCAGCAGTCTAATAGGCCGCTCCAAAGAGACCCAGTACTTC

V: TRBV10-1
size: .
length: 10
J: TRBJ2-1
D: .
CDR3: CARSWNEQFF
DNA: TGCGCCAGGTCGTGGAATGAGCAGTTCTTC

V: TRBV5-4
size: .
length: 15
J: TRBJ2-3
D: .
CDR3: CASSLGKTSTDTQYF
DNA: TGTGCCAGCAGCTTGGGGAAGACTAGCACAGATACGCAGTATTTT

V: TRBV7-9
size: .
length: 15
J: TRBJ1-2
D: TRBD1
CDR3: CASSLPGQGSGGYTF
DNA: TGTGCCAGCAGCTTACCGGGACAGGGGAGTGGAGGCTACACCTTC

V: TRBV10-1
size: .
length: 13
J: TRBJ2-7
D: TRBD2
CDR3: CASSPGLDYEQYF
DNA: TGCGCCAGCAGCCCGGGACTAGACTACGAGCAGTACTTC

V: TRBV7-2
size: .
length: 15
J: TRBJ2-7
D: TRBD2
CDR3: CASSSTSGSSYEQYF
DNA: TGTGCCAGCAGCTCTACTAGCGGAAGCTCCTACGAGCAGTACTTC

V: TRBV7-2
size: .
length: 16
J: TRBJ2-7
D: TRBD2
CDR3: CASSLRLAGNMYEQYF
DNA: TGTGCCAGCAGCTTAAGACTAGCGGGAAACATGTACGAGCAGTACTTC

V: TRBV9
size: few
length: 15
J: TRBJ1-5
D: .
CDR3: CASSVSSSQNQPQHF
DNA: TGTGCCAGCAGCGTATCAAGTAGCCAAAATCAGCCCCAGCATTTT

V: TRBV5-4
size: once
length: 14
J: TRBJ1-1
D: .
CDR3: CASSLDGGNTEAFF
DNA: TGTGCCAGCAGCTTGGATGGGGGGAACACTGAAGCTTTCTTT

V: TRBV30
size: few
length: 15
J: TRBJ1-1
D: TRBD1
CDR3: CAWSVPDRLNTEAFF
DNA: TGTGCCTGGAGTGTCCCGGACAGGCTGAACACTGAAGCTTTCTTT

V: TRBV7-3
size: .
length: 18
J: TRBJ2-6
D: TRBD1
CDR3: CASSLTTRGSAGANVLTF
DNA: TGTGCCAGCAGCTTAACTACCAGGGGGTCCGCTGGGGCCAACGTCCTGACTTTC

V: TRBV5-4
size: .
length: 15
J: TRBJ2-1
D: TRBD2
CDR3: CASSLTSGGYNEQFF
DNA: TGTGCCAGCAGCTTGACTAGCGGGGGGTACAATGAGCAGTTCTTC

V: TRBV6-5
size: .
length: 14
J: TRBJ2-7
D: TRBD1
CDR3: CASRRGQGVYEQYF
DNA: TGTGCCAGCAGAAGGGGACAGGGAGTTTACGAGCAGTACTTC

V: TRBV15
size: .
length: 17
J: TRBJ2-7
D: TRBD2
CDR3: CATKAGTSGRVNYEQYF
DNA: TGTGCCACCAAGGCCGGGACTAGCGGGAGGGTGAACTACGAGCAGTACTTC

V: TRBV12-5
size: .
length: 13
J: TRBJ2-3
D: TRBD2
CDR3: CASGQAGTDTQYF
DNA: TGTGCTAGTGGGCAAGCGGGGACAGATACGCAGTATTTT

V: TRBV28
size: .
length: 16
J: TRBJ2-3
D: TRBD1
CDR3: CASSLWGQGTGDTQYF
DNA: TGTGCCAGCAGTTTATGGGGACAGGGGACTGGAGATACGCAGTATTTT

V: TRBV4-3
size: .
length: 17
J: TRBJ1-4
D: TRBD1
CDR3: CASSQDLGARGRGKLFF
DNA: TGCGCCAGCAGCCAAGACCTCGGTGCCAGGGGGCGCGGAAAACTGTTTTTT

V: TRBV11-2
size: .
length: 17
J: TRBJ2-3
D: TRBD1
CDR3: CASSARDRGGDRDTQYF
DNA: TGTGCCAGCAGCGCACGGGACAGGGGAGGGGATAGAGATACGCAGTATTTT

V: TRBV6-1
size: .
length: 14
J: TRBJ2-1
D: TRBD2
CDR3: CASSRLAGMDEQFF
DNA: TGTGCCAGCAGTCGACTAGCGGGGATGGATGAGCAGTTCTTC

V: TRBV7-8
size: .
length: 17
J: TRBJ2-7
D: .
CDR3: CASSLGRGAGSSYEQYF
DNA: TGTGCCAGCAGCTTAGGTAGAGGGGCAGGGAGCTCCTACGAGCAGTACTTC

V: TRBV28
size: .
length: 16
J: TRBJ2-3
D: TRBD2
CDR3: CASRRGGRTSTDTQYF
DNA: TGTGCCAGCAGACGCGGGGGTCGGACTAGCACAGATACGCAGTATTTT

V: TRBV28
size: .
length: 16
J: TRBJ2-5
D: .
CDR3: CASSSPGLGLQETQYF
DNA: TGTGCCAGCAGTTCCCCCGGGCTGGGGCTACAAGAGACCCAGTACTTC

V: TRBV27
size: .
length: 15
J: TRBJ2-1
D: TRBD1
CDR3: CASSSTDRVYNEQFF
DNA: TGTGCCAGCAGTTCCACGGACAGGGTTTATAATGAGCAGTTCTTC

V: TRBV11-3
size: .
length: 14
J: TRBJ2-7
D: .
CDR3: CASSPRQDSYEQYF
DNA: TGTGCCAGCAGCCCGCGCCAAGACTCCTACGAGCAGTACTTC

V: TRBV6-1
size: .
length: 16
J: TRBJ2-5
D: .
CDR3: CASSVSPRGSQETQYF
DNA: TGTGCCAGCAGTGTTAGCCCCAGGGGTAGTCAAGAGACCCAGTACTTC

V: TRBV7-6
size: few
length: 13
J: TRBJ1-1
D: .
CDR3: CASSRIGNTEAFF
DNA: TGTGCCAGCAGTCGGATAGGGAACACTGAAGCTTTCTTT

V: TRBV27
size: .
length: 17
J: TRBJ2-1
D: TRBD2
CDR3: CASSISGLAGGVGEQFF
DNA: TGTGCCAGCAGTATCTCGGGACTAGCGGGTGGAGTGGGTGAGCAGTTCTTC

V: TRBV7-7
size: .
length: 15
J: TRBJ2-5
D: TRBD1
CDR3: CASSSSGTGQETQYF
DNA: TGTGCCAGCAGCTCATCCGGGACAGGACAAGAGACCCAGTACTTC

V: TRBV28
size: .
length: 17
J: TRBJ2-6
D: .
CDR3: CASSSPRGGSIANVLTF
DNA: TGTGCCAGCAGTTCACCGCGCGGCGGGTCGATCGCCAACGTCCTGACTTTC